This T cell receptor beta chain was recorded in a study of blood T cell repertoires in COVID-19. The length of the CDR3 is 14 residues. Germline CDR1 and CDR2: GTSNPN and SVGIG (reference sequence). Trimming removed 1 base from V and 0 bases from J, with 7 bases in between. Libraries were prepared by immunoSEQ multiplex PCR; TCRdb keeps only in-frame clonotypes and omits some of them. Among roughly 21,000 clones listed, roughly 90% were seen once. The specimen sequenced was peripheral blood. The chain employs TRBV30 and TRBJ2-1; no definite D call. The clonotype originates from a human donor with acute or convalescent COVID-19. The donor label of this sample is uncertain. CDR3: CAWSDSVSYNEQFF. CDR3 DNA: TGTGCCTGGAGTGATAGTGTCTCCTACAATGAGCAGTTCTTC.